The 12 T cell receptor beta chains reported below all come from one sample, sequenced in a study of blood T cell repertoires in COVID-19. Some clones are missing from TCRdb's copy, which holds only in-frame ones; the method was immunoSEQ multiplex PCR. The repertoire consists of 200,000 to 250,000 clones, with about 88% occurring once and the leading ten covering 10% to 13%. Sequencing was done on a sample of peripheral blood. All receptors derive from a woman between 50 and 59 years old with COVID-19, enrolled during active disease.

This clone was observed once. The chain couples TRBV5-1 to TRBJ1-2, with 9 positions matching TRBD1. With 2 bases clipped from V and 6 bases from J, the junction kept 8 bases outside the gene matches. This CDR3 contains 15 residues. Germline V gene lookup returns CDR1 SGHRS and CDR2 YFSETQ. The CDR3 loop reads CASSLRPGQGDGYTF. The CDR3, as DNA: TGCGCCAGCAGCTTACGGCCGGGACAGGGAGATGGCTACACCTTC.

This clone turned up a few times. The chain has TRBV5-1 and TRBJ1-3; 7 bases are a match to TRBD1. Germline CDR1 reads SGHRS; CDR2 reads YFSETQ. The CDR3 consists of 17 residues. Trimming cost V 1 base and J 0 bases; bases outside gene matches: 7. DNA of the CDR3: TGCGCCAGCAGCTTGACGGGACAGAGAAGCTCTGGAAACACCATATATTTT. Its protein is CASSLTGQRSSGNTIYF.

The chain employs TRBV4-1 and TRBJ1-3; the match to TRBD1 covers 9 bases. The germline gives CDR1 MGHRA, CDR2 YSYEKL. Germline trimming cut 3 bases from V and 0 bases from J; bases unmatched to any gene: 12. The CDR3 is 19 residues long. The CDR3 sequence is CASSQIPGQGGHSGNTIYF. For the CDR3, the DNA is TGCGCCAGCAGCCAGATTCCGGGACAGGGAGGCCACTCTGGAAACACCATATATTTT.

The chain couples TRBV12-3 or TRBV12-4 to TRBJ2-3; D gene unclear. The CDR3 extends over 11 amino acids. Trimming removed 3 bases from V and 6 bases from J, with 4 bases in between. This CDR3 is CASSFSDTQYF. In DNA form, the CDR3 reads TGTGCCAGCAGTTTTTCGGATACGCAGTATTTT.

CDR3 amino acids: CASSPQGQRASNQPQHF. The CDR3 nucleotides read TGTGCCAGCTCACCACAGGGCCAGAGGGCTAGCAATCAGCCCCAGCATTTT. This sequence joins TRBV18 and TRBJ1-5; no firm D call. CDR3 length equals 17 residues. Germline assignment: CDR1 KGHSH and CDR2 LQKENI. With 1 base removed from V and 0 bases from J, the gap between germline ends came to 13 bases.

V usage is TRBV4-3 and J usage is TRBJ1-2; 11 nucleotides align to TRBD1. CDR1 is LGHNA, CDR2 YSLEER, per germline. V shed 1 base, J shed 8 bases, and the junction held 9 bases outside the gene matches. This CDR3 spans 16 amino acids. In DNA form, the CDR3 reads TGCGCCAGCAGCCAAGTCGTCGGACAGGGGGCAAAAGGCTACACCTTC. This codes for CASSQVVGQGAKGYTF.

This chain joins TRBV7-2 and TRBJ1-5, with D perhaps matching TRBD1 (6 bases). V was trimmed by 7 bases and J by 6 bases, leaving 16 bases between them. The CDR3 runs 14 residues. Per germline, CDR1 SGHTA and CDR2 FQGNSA. The DNA for the CDR3 is TGTGCCAGCACCTCCGGGGGGGCTAGTCAGCCCCAGCATTTT. The encoded protein is CASTSGGASQPQHF.

J is TRBJ2-6 and V is TRBV3-1 (or the pseudogene TRBV3-2); 7 nucleotides agree with TRBD2. The CDR3 is 17 residues long. With 4 bases clipped from V and 2 bases from J, the junction kept 8 bases outside the gene matches. CDR1 and CDR2 (germline): LGHDT, YNNKEL (reference sequence). The CDR3, as DNA: TGTGCCAGCAGCCCGAAATCGGGGGGAGCTGGGGCCAACGTCCTGACTTTC. Amino acids: CASSPKSGGAGANVLTF.

This clone showed up just a few times. The V and J genes are TRBV5-4 and TRBJ1-1, with D possibly matching TRBD1 (5 bases). The CDR3 is 15 residues long. V was trimmed by 2 bases and J by 1 base, leaving 12 bases between them. Germline values: CDR1 SGHNT, CDR2 YYREEE (reference sequence). CDR3 loop: CASSLRGLGNTEAFF. As DNA, the CDR3 is TGTGCCAGCAGCTTAAGGGGACTGGGGAACACTGAAGCTTTCTTT.

This clone was seen ten or more times. The chain recombines TRBV19 with TRBJ1-2; 10 nucleotides line up with TRBD1. This CDR3 is 15 amino acids long. With V trimmed by 3 bases and J by 7 bases, 8 bases remained unmatched. Looked up from germline, CDR1 is LNHDA and CDR2 is SQIVND (reference sequence). The CDR3 DNA is TGTGCCAGTAGTATCGACAGGGGGCAAAAATCTGGCTACACCTTC. Its protein product is CASSIDRGQKSGYTF.

The chain uses TRBV2 and TRBJ1-5; possible D gene TRBD1, 5 bases. This CDR3 comprises 13 residues. Between the trimmed V and J ends, which lost 8 bases and 4 bases, there was a span of 12 bases. Germline V lookup: CDR1 SNHLY, CDR2 FYNNEI. CDR3 nucleotides: TGTGCCAGCGGCGTCCGGGGGAATCAGCCCCAGCATTTT. Its protein product is CASGVRGNQPQHF.

The gene calls are TRBV28 and TRBJ1-1; D is unresolved. V lost 2 bases and J lost 4, with 8 bases in between. Germline V CDR1 and CDR2: MDHEN, SYDVKM. The CDR3 loop spans 13 amino acids. The CDR3 sequence: CASSLGGSTEAFF. Here the CDR3 DNA reads TGTGCCAGCAGTTTAGGCGGCTCCACTGAAGCTTTCTTT. Filled out from reference TRBV28 and TRBJ1-1, the complete variable domain reads DVKVTQSSRYLVKRTGEKVFLECVQDMDHENMFWYRQDPGLGLRLIYFSYDVKMKEKGDIPEGYSVSREKKERFSLILESASTNQTSMYLCASSLGGSTEAFFGQGTRLTVV.